The sequence of this TCR beta chain was determined in a study of molecular identifiers for immune sequencing clone quantification. Looking at the study overall: Four portions were sequenced after RNA from roughly 21,000 or 96,000 naive CD8 cells was split five ways in replicates.

TCRdb analysed the PCR reads with MiXCR anew, one entry per CDR3 protein. The table records 460,000 or so distinct CDR3 sequences, less than 30% of them present only once. V was pared by 2 bases and J by 1 base, with 4 bases of the junction left unmatched. The CDR3 consists of 15 residues. The source material was naive CD8+ T cells from blood, with Jurkat cell RNA spiked in. Subset reported: FACS-sorted CD8+CD4-CCR7+CD45RA+ naive T cells. This clonotype was sampled from a human donor in good health. Some libraries in this study had Jurkat cell RNA spiked in. The chain has TRBV12-3 or TRBV12-4 and TRBJ1-1; 7 nucleotides match TRBD1. The CDR3 sequence is CASSLRGRENTEAFF. CDR3 bases: TGTGCCAGCAGTTTAAGGGGGCGAGAGAACACTGAAGCTTTCTTT.